The rows below give T cell receptor beta chains drawn from one sample of a study of PD-1 blockade in classical Hodgkin lymphoma. Generated by immunoSEQ multiplex PCR, the TCRdb table keeps only in-frame clones and is missing some. Of about 75,000 clones listed, about 93% are singletons. Sequences were derived from peripheral blood mononuclear cells (PBMCs), sampled at baseline. The receptors here all came from a human donor with classical Hodgkin lymphoma. Both conserved end residues are part of each CDR3. D genes are given only for firm matches. Part of the rows lack a size; the others show once, few, many or a class for expanded clones.

clone size	V gene	D gene	J gene	CDR3 DNA	CDR3 protein
NA	TRBV28	NA	TRBJ1-1	TGTGCCAGCAGTCCCCGGGGAACGGCGGACACTGAAGCTTTCTTT	CASSPRGTADTEAFF
NA	TRBV25-1	TRBD1	TRBJ1-2	TGTGCCAGCAGTGACCCCGGGACAGGGTATGGCTACACCTTC	CASSDPGTGYGYTF
NA	TRBV27	TRBD2	TRBJ2-3	TGTGCCAGCAGCCTCCGGGGGGGACAACGTGTAACAGATACGCAGTATTTT	CASSLRGGQRVTDTQYF
NA	TRBV5-1	NA	TRBJ2-2	TGCGCCAGCAGCTCTTTCGGGCAAACCGGGGAGCTGTTTTTT	CASSSFGQTGELFF
NA	TRBV10-1	TRBD1	TRBJ2-7	TGCGCCAGCACACAGGACAGGGGACAGTACGAGCAGTACTTC	CASTQDRGQYEQYF
NA	TRBV5-4	TRBD1	TRBJ1-4	TGTGCCAGCAGCTTGACAGGGGAGGAAAAACTGTTTTTT	CASSLTGEEKLFF
NA	TRBV7-9	NA	TRBJ1-1	TGTGCCAGCAGCTCGACAATGAACACTGAAGCTTTCTTT	CASSSTMNTEAFF
NA	TRBV5-1	NA	TRBJ2-7	TGCGCCAGCAGCTTGTGGACTACCTACGAGCAGTACTTC	CASSLWTTYEQYF
NA	TRBV29-1	TRBD2	TRBJ2-5	TGCAGCGTTGTGAACGTAGCGGGGGAGTACCAAGAGACCCAGTACTTC	CSVVNVAGEYQETQYF
NA	TRBV5-1	TRBD1	TRBJ1-2	TGCGCCAGCAGTTCGGGACAGGTGGTGTCCTATGGCTACACCTTC	CASSSGQVVSYGYTF
NA	TRBV5-1	TRBD2	TRBJ2-3	TGCGCCAGCAGCCCGAGACTAGCGAAGGATACGCAGTATTTT	CASSPRLAKDTQYF
NA	TRBV19	TRBD1	TRBJ1-2	TGTGCCAGTAGTCTAACCTGGACAGGGGGCACCTATGGCTACACCTTC	CASSLTWTGGTYGYTF
NA	TRBV18	TRBD1	TRBJ2-2	TGTGCCAGCTCACCACCTGGGACAGGGACCGGGGAGCTGTTTTTT	CASSPPGTGTGELFF
NA	TRBV5-1	NA	TRBJ2-6	TGCGCCAGCAGCTTGGACGGACAACGGGCCAACGTCCTGACTTTC	CASSLDGQRANVLTF
NA	TRBV27	NA	TRBJ1-2	TGTGCCAGCAGTTTAAATACAGAGAACTATGGCTACACCTTC	CASSLNTENYGYTF
few	TRBV27	TRBD2	TRBJ2-7	TGTGCCAGCACGGTGGTAGCGGGAGACGAGCAGTACTTC	CASTVVAGDEQYF
NA	TRBV19	NA	TRBJ1-5	TGTGCCAGTAGCGGAGCGGGGGGTAATCAGCCCCAGCATTTT	CASSGAGGNQPQHF
NA	TRBV2	TRBD2	TRBJ2-7	TGTGCCAGCAGTGAAAGGATGGTAGGGAGGGTCTACGAGCAGTACTTC	CASSERMVGRVYEQYF
NA	TRBV27	NA	TRBJ1-1	TGTGCCAGCAGTTTATCCGGGGCCACTGAAGCTTTCTTT	CASSLSGATEAFF
once	TRBV28	NA	TRBJ2-3	TGTGCCAGCAGTTTTCGGCTATTCACAGATACGCAGTATTTT	CASSFRLFTDTQYF
NA	TRBV5-1	TRBD1	TRBJ2-1	TGCGCCAGCAGCGCAGAGACAGGGGCCTACAATGAGCAGTTCTTC	CASSAETGAYNEQFF
NA	TRBV6-1	NA	TRBJ1-4	TGTGCCAGCAGTGTCTATGAAAATGAAAAACTGTTTTTT	CASSVYENEKLFF
NA	TRBV2	NA	TRBJ2-7	TGTGCCAGCAGAGCCGGGACATCAAACGCCTACGAGCAGTACTTC	CASRAGTSNAYEQYF
NA	TRBV29-1	TRBD2	TRBJ2-1	TGCAGCGTTGAAGGAGGCGGGGGGGCCCTAGGTGAGCAGTTCTTC	CSVEGGGGALGEQFF
NA	TRBV11-2	NA	TRBJ2-2	TGTGCCAGCAGCTTAGATAAGAGGGGGGGCTTCCCCGGGGAGCTGTTTTTT	CASSLDKRGGFPGELFF
NA	TRBV9	TRBD1	TRBJ1-5	TGTGCCAGCAGCGTTACAGGGGGCGATCAGCCCCAGCATTTT	CASSVTGGDQPQHF
NA	TRBV29-1	NA	TRBJ2-1	TGCAGCGTTGAATTTCACAGCGTTCGACAGCACTCCTACAATGAGCAGTTCTTC	CSVEFHSVRQHSYNEQFF
NA	TRBV5-5	TRBD1	TRBJ1-2	TGTGCCAGCAGACAAGACAGGGGTCACGACTACACCTTC	CASRQDRGHDYTF
NA	TRBV27	TRBD1	TRBJ2-1	TGTGCCAGCAGTGCCGCGCCGGGGAAACCTACAGGGGATGAGCAGTTCTTC	CASSAAPGKPTGDEQFF
once	TRBV7-3	NA	TRBJ2-5	TGTGCCAGCAGCGAGAACAGGGAAGAGACCCAGTACTTC	CASSENREETQYF
NA	TRBV9	NA	TRBJ2-7	TGTGCCAGCAGCGTAGGGGAACTAGTCACCTACGAGCAGTACTTC	CASSVGELVTYEQYF
NA	TRBV27	TRBD1	TRBJ2-5	TGTGCCAGCAGTCCGCCGGGACAGGCAGCGGTGGAGACCCAGTACTTC	CASSPPGQAAVETQYF
once	TRBV29-1	TRBD2	TRBJ2-7	TGCAGCGTTGAGGGGGGGGATGGTGACGAGCAGTACTTC	CSVEGGDGDEQYF
NA	TRBV7-2	TRBD2	TRBJ2-5	TGTGCCAGCAGCTTAGGTTCGGCGGGAGGACAAGAGACCCAGTACTTC	CASSLGSAGGQETQYF
NA	TRBV21-1	NA	TRBJ1-5	TGTGCCAGCAGCAAACACAGGCTTAGCAATCAGCCCCAGCATTTT	CASSKHRLSNQPQHF
NA	TRBV18	NA	TRBJ2-2	TGTGCCAGCTCACCCGACGTACCGGGCGAGCTGTTTTTT	CASSPDVPGELFF
NA	TRBV10-3	NA	TRBJ1-1	TGTGCCATCAGTGAGTCGCCCACTGAAGCTTTCTTT	CAISESPTEAFF
NA	TRBV5-1	NA	TRBJ2-7	TGCGCCAGCAGCTCCGGACAGAAGAGCTCCTACGAGCAGTACTTC	CASSSGQKSSYEQYF
NA	TRBV6-5	TRBD1	TRBJ2-7	TGTGCCAGCAGTTACCTACAGGGGCGCTACGAGCAGTACTTC	CASSYLQGRYEQYF
NA	TRBV2	NA	TRBJ2-7	TGTGCCAGCAGTGAAGTTAGCGGACCCTACGAGCAGTACTTC	CASSEVSGPYEQYF
few	TRBV27	NA	TRBJ2-2	TGTGCCAGCAGTTTATCGGCAGGGTCTTACACCGGGGAGCTGTTTTTT	CASSLSAGSYTGELFF
NA	TRBV5-6	NA	TRBJ2-1	TGTGCCAGCTCGTTTGGGGCCCGGGGTGAGCAGTTCTTC	CASSFGARGEQFF
NA	TRBV27	TRBD1	TRBJ1-2	TGTGCCAGCGGGGACCGGGACAGGGGAGTCTATGGCTACACCTTC	CASGDRDRGVYGYTF
NA	TRBV29-1	NA	TRBJ1-2	TGCAGCGTTGAATGGGGGGGAGACCCTAACTATGGCTACACCTTC	CSVEWGGDPNYGYTF
NA	TRBV18	TRBD1	TRBJ2-7	TGTGCCAGCTCACCCTTGACAGGGACCCCCTACGAGCAGTACTTC	CASSPLTGTPYEQYF
NA	TRBV7-9	NA	TRBJ2-2	TGTGCCAGCAGCTTAATAGGAGGGGGGACCGGGGAGCTGTTTTTT	CASSLIGGGTGELFF
NA	TRBV5-1	TRBD1	TRBJ2-7	TGCGCCAGCAGCTCAGTACCCACCGGGACAGGGGTTTCGGACCAGTACTTC	CASSSVPTGTGVSDQYF
few	TRBV5-1	TRBD1	TRBJ1-5	TGCGCCAGCAGCCCGGCAGGGGGCGATCAGCCCCAGCATTTT	CASSPAGGDQPQHF